This T cell receptor beta chain was identified in a study of blood T cell repertoires in COVID-19. Profiling relied on immunoSEQ multiplex PCR, and the TCRdb table lists in-frame clones only, not all of them. The sample shows 350,000 or so clones, 65% to 90% of them seen only once. CDR1 and CDR2 from the germline V gene are WSHSY and SAAADI. V gave up 3 bases and J gave up 0 bases, with 18 bases separating them. There are 17 residues in the CDR3. This TCR came from a woman between 35 and 50 years old with acute COVID-19. What was sequenced was PBMCs or T cells enriched from blood (not recorded which). The gene calls are TRBV10-2 and TRBJ2-7; D is uncertain. The CDR3 DNA reads as TGCGCCAGCAGTGAAGATTACGTTCCGAACAGCTCCTACGAGCAGTACTTC. Its protein is CASSEDYVPNSSYEQYF.